Listed below are T cell receptor beta chains from one sample, sequenced in a study of tumor T cells in aggressive B-cell lymphoma. Repertoires were generated with immunoSEQ multiplex PCR, while TCRdb's copy carries only in-frame clones and drops some. The sample holds fewer than 6,500 clones; less than 90% are singletons and the top ten take more than 2.5%. Source material: tumor tissue. The receptors stem from an adult with diffuse large B cell lymphoma. CDR3s include the opening cysteine and the closing phenylalanine or tryptophan. Each record gives: D gene, V gene, J gene, clone size, CDR3 protein, CDR3 DNA. The D gene is left open where the match is weak. Not all rows give a size; the values are once, few, many and, for expanded clones, a class.

NA	TRBV19	TRBJ1-1	NA	CASTSLADTEAFF	TGTGCCAGTACCTCCCTAGCGGACACTGAAGCTTTCTTT
NA	TRBV15	TRBJ2-2	NA	CATSRELSANTGELFF	TGTGCCACCAGCAGAGAATTGAGCGCGAACACCGGGGAGCTGTTTTTT
TRBD1	TRBV11-3	TRBJ2-1	NA	CASSNTAGTGNNEQFF	TGTGCCAGCAGCAACACCGCCGGGACAGGAAACAATGAGCAGTTCTTC
TRBD1	TRBV9	TRBJ1-1	NA	CASSPQAGQAMNTEAFF	TGTGCCAGCAGCCCCCAGGCGGGACAGGCGATGAACACTGAAGCTTTCTTT
NA	TRBV10-3	TRBJ1-1	NA	CAISESMTVNTEAFF	TGTGCCATCAGTGAGTCCATGACAGTGAACACTGAAGCTTTCTTT
NA	TRBV7-6	TRBJ2-7	once	CASRRATYEQYF	TGTGCCAGCAGACGCGCAACCTACGAGCAGTACTTC
NA	TRBV15	TRBJ2-7	NA	CATSSRDKSYEQYF	TGTGCCACCAGCTCCCGGGACAAATCCTACGAGCAGTACTTC
TRBD2	TRBV4-1	TRBJ2-5	NA	CASSQDGAGGIGTQYF	TGCGCCAGCAGCCAAGACGGAGCGGGGGGGATTGGGACCCAGTACTTC
NA	TRBV7-2	TRBJ1-3	NA	CASTALGGGNTIYF	TGTGCCAGCACCGCTTTGGGGGGAGGAAACACCATATATTTT
TRBD2	TRBV10-3	TRBJ2-1	NA	CAIKTEGLGSGDEQFF	TGTGCCATCAAGACCGAAGGACTAGGAAGCGGGGATGAGCAGTTCTTC
TRBD2	TRBV5-4	TRBJ2-1	NA	CASSKSSGPYNEQFF	TGTGCCAGCAGCAAATCTAGCGGCCCCTACAATGAGCAGTTCTTC
NA	TRBV6-1	TRBJ1-3	NA	CASSPLESSGNTIYF	TGTGCCAGCAGCCCCCTCGAGAGCTCTGGAAACACCATATATTTT
NA	TRBV19	TRBJ2-7	NA	CASSIYRGGAYEQYF	TGTGCCAGTAGTATATATAGGGGCGGCGCATACGAGCAGTACTTC
TRBD2	TRBV6-6	TRBJ2-7	NA	CASTRDYSYEQYF	TGTGCCAGCACCCGGGACTACTCCTACGAGCAGTACTTC
NA	TRBV10-2	TRBJ2-3	NA	CASSDLAEDTQYF	TGCGCCAGCAGTGATCTAGCAGAAGATACGCAGTATTTT
NA	TRBV19	TRBJ1-5	few	CASTFNSNQPQHF	TGTGCCAGCACATTTAATAGCAATCAGCCCCAGCATTTT
TRBD2	TRBV4-3	TRBJ2-7	NA	CASSRLAGGPYEQYF	TGCGCCAGCAGCCGACTTGCGGGGGGACCCTACGAGCAGTACTTC
NA	TRBV27	TRBJ2-2	few	CASSYGILNTGELFF	TGTGCCAGCTCCTACGGGATCCTTAACACCGGGGAGCTGTTTTTT
NA	TRBV16	TRBJ2-7	few	CASSQSGRAGEQYF	TGTGCCAGCAGCCAATCTGGGAGAGCGGGCGAGCAGTACTTC
TRBD1	TRBV12-5	TRBJ1-1	NA	CASGFGSDRGDNTEAFF	TGTGCTAGTGGTTTCGGTTCGGACAGGGGAGATAACACTGAAGCTTTCTTT
NA	TRBV11-3	TRBJ2-3	NA	CASSLSRTDTQYF	TGTGCCAGCAGCTTAAGCCGCACAGATACGCAGTATTTT
TRBD2	TRBV7-3	TRBJ2-2	few	CASSFGGSTGELFF	TGTGCCAGCAGCTTCGGGGGGAGCACCGGGGAGCTGTTTTTT
NA	TRBV2	TRBJ1-5	NA	CASGGAQRNQPQHF	TGTGCCAGCGGGGGGGCGCAGAGGAATCAGCCCCAACATTTT
NA	TRBV6-1	TRBJ1-1	NA	CASNIPGTFEAFF	TGTGCCAGCAATATCCCCGGGACTTTTGAAGCTTTCTTT
NA	TRBV15	TRBJ2-5	once	CATSRVRRVETQYF	TGTGCCACCAGCAGAGTTCGCAGGGTAGAGACCCAGTACTTC
NA	TRBV27	TRBJ2-7	NA	CASGGSYEQYF	TGTGCCAGCGGCGGCTCCTACGAGCAGTACTTC
NA	TRBV2	TRBJ1-6	NA	CATGSKARIGGQVYNSPLHF	TGTGCCACTGGGTCTAAGGCCAGAATCGGCGGACAAGTCTATAATTCACCCCTCCACTTT
NA	TRBV6-6	TRBJ2-5	few	CASSYATVQETQYF	TGTGCCAGCAGTTACGCGACAGTGCAAGAGACCCAGTACTTC
NA	TRBV30	TRBJ1-1	NA	CAWGQLNTEAFF	TGTGCCTGGGGACAGCTAAACACTGAAGCTTTCTTT
NA	TRBV9	TRBJ1-1	NA	CASSVAESAREAFF	TGTGCCAGCAGCGTAGCTGAAAGCGCGCGGGAAGCTTTCTTT
TRBD2	TRBV5-1	TRBJ2-7	once	CASSLSAGDNEQYF	TGCGCCAGCAGCTTGTCGGCGGGAGACAACGAGCAGTACTTC
TRBD2	TRBV28	TRBJ2-7	NA	CASSSPTGGDEQYF	TGTGCCAGCAGTTCCCCGACGGGAGGGGACGAGCAGTACTTC
NA	TRBV7-2	TRBJ2-7	NA	CASSLTRSFEQYF	TGTGCCAGCAGCCTCACGAGGAGTTTCGAGCAGTACTTC
TRBD1	TRBV7-9	TRBJ1-4	NA	CASSPRQGWSNEKLFF	TGTGCCAGCAGCCCCCGACAGGGATGGTCTAATGAAAAACTGTTTTTT
NA	TRBV5-1	TRBJ2-7	NA	CASSLTGEQYF	TGCGCCAGCAGCTTAACTGGCGAGCAGTACTTC